A selection of T cell receptor beta chains follows, all from one sample in a study of early T cells in non-severe SARS-CoV-2 infection. MiXCR, applied by TCRdb to the 5' RACE reads, yields one record per CDR3 protein. The sample lists under 35,000 distinct CDR3 sequences, around 5% occurring once. Material for sequencing was whole blood. Receptor source: an adult who was a healthcare worker with PCR-confirmed SARS-CoV-2 infection or an uninfected control (not recorded which). CDR3s include the opening cysteine and the closing phenylalanine or tryptophan. D genes are given only for firm matches. Rows may omit the clone size; those that give it use once, few, many or a size class.

TRBJ2-1 TRBV2 many - CASPPERVNNEQFF TGTGCCAGCCCTCCCGAGCGCGTTAACAATGAGCAGTTCTTC
TRBJ2-1 TRBV20-1 many - CSAEGGRGEQFF TGCAGTGCTGAAGGGGGTCGGGGGGAGCAGTTCTTC
TRBJ2-1 TRBV29-1 few - CSVENADGQRMDEQFF TGCAGCGTTGAGAACGCAGACGGGCAGAGGATGGATGAGCAGTTCTTC
TRBJ2-1 TRBV28 many - CASSLPYNEQFF TGTGCCAGCAGTTTGCCCTACAATGAGCAGTTCTTC
TRBJ2-7 TRBV29-1 many - CSVGKGITYEQYF TGCAGCGTTGGAAAAGGAATAACCTACGAGCAGTACTTC
TRBJ2-5 TRBV7-6 many - CASSFGRQETQYF TGTGCCAGCAGCTTTGGCAGGCAAGAGACCCAGTACTTC
TRBJ2-7 TRBV13 few TRBD2 CANSFVLAGFYEQYF TGTGCCAACAGCTTCGTACTAGCGGGATTTTACGAGCAGTACTTC
TRBJ2-1 TRBV5-5 many TRBD2 CASSPGTSVINEQFF TGTGCCAGCAGCCCTGGGACTAGCGTGATAAATGAGCAGTTCTTC
TRBJ1-6 TRBV18 few TRBD1 CASSPDRVTSPLHF TGTGCCAGCTCACCAGACAGGGTGACATCACCCCTCCACTTT
TRBJ2-1 TRBV6-6 few TRBD2 CASSYSGGTSGVPSYNEQFF TGTGCCAGCAGTTACTCAGGGGGGACTAGCGGGGTACCCTCCTACAATGAGCAGTTCTTC
TRBJ1-5 TRBV30 many - CAWSVGPGPRNQPQHF TGTGCCTGGAGTGTAGGGCCGGGCCCTCGGAATCAGCCCCAGCATTTT
TRBJ2-2 TRBV28 many TRBD2 CASSSGGTHTGELFF TGTGCCAGCAGTTCGGGGGGGACACACACCGGGGAGCTGTTTTTT
TRBJ1-1 TRBV10-3 many - CAIQGGDEAFF TGTGCCATACAAGGGGGAGACGAAGCTTTCTTT
TRBJ1-2 TRBV3-1 many - CASSHGSGDYTF TGTGCCAGCAGCCACGGCTCCGGAGACTACACCTTC
TRBJ2-1 TRBV5-5 - - CASSLGQVNEQFF TGTGCCAGCAGCTTGGGACAGGTGAATGAGCAGTTCTTC
TRBJ2-1 TRBV12-3/TRBV12-4 many TRBD1 CASRFSDRVNEQFF TGTGCCAGCAGATTCTCGGACAGGGTAAATGAGCAGTTCTTC
TRBJ2-1 TRBV30 few TRBD1 CAWTGTGTFYSNPNEQFF TGTGCCTGGACCGGGACAGGGACCTTTTACTCAAACCCCAATGAGCAGTTCTTC
TRBJ2-2 TRBV4-1 many - CASSQAWEFRELFF TGCGCCAGCAGCCAAGCCTGGGAATTTAGGGAGCTGTTTTTT
TRBJ2-7 TRBV28 many - CASRTGVAYEQYF TGTGCCAGCAGGACAGGTGTCGCCTACGAGCAGTACTTC
TRBJ2-1 TRBV7-9 few - CASSRGGTYNEQFF TGTGCCAGCAGTCGGGGCGGGACTTACAATGAGCAGTTCTTC
TRBJ1-2 TRBV27 many TRBD1 CASSSTGGGLGGYTF TGTGCCAGCAGTTCCACAGGGGGCGGATTGGGTGGCTACACCTTC
TRBJ2-7 TRBV2 many - CASSGDRASEQYF TGTGCCAGCAGTGGGGACCGGGCCTCCGAGCAGTACTTC
TRBJ1-1 TRBV11-2 - - CASTQHLNTEAFF TGTGCCAGCACCCAACACCTGAACACTGAAGCTTTCTTT
TRBJ2-7 TRBV11-2 many - CASSPPNGYEQYF TGTGCCAGCAGCCCGCCGAACGGCTACGAGCAGTACTTC
TRBJ2-7 TRBV5-1 few TRBD1 CASSAGQVYEQYF TGCGCCAGCAGCGCAGGACAGGTCTACGAGCAGTACTTC
TRBJ2-3 TRBV20-1 few TRBD2 CSAPWLAGGDTDTQYF TGCAGTGCCCCCTGGCTAGCGGGGGGCGATACAGATACGCAGTATTTT
TRBJ1-5 TRBV2 many - CASSGGLGSNQPQHF TGTGCCAGCAGTGGGGGGCTCGGTAGCAATCAGCCCCAGCATTTT
TRBJ2-1 TRBV11-2 many TRBD2 CASSPPGGAYEQFF TGTGCCAGCAGCCCACCCGGGGGGGCATATGAGCAGTTCTTC
TRBJ2-2 TRBV20-1 many - CSASENTGELFF TGCAGTGCTAGCGAGAACACCGGGGAGCTGTTTTTT
TRBJ2-2 TRBV3-1 many TRBD1 CASSQPGTGVTGELFF TGTGCCAGCAGCCAACCCGGGACAGGGGTTACCGGGGAGCTGTTTTTT
TRBJ2-1 TRBV7-6 many - CASSLRTSSYNEQFF TGTGCCAGCAGCTTAAGGACGAGCTCCTACAATGAGCAGTTCTTC
TRBJ1-1 TRBV12-3/TRBV12-4 - TRBD1 CASRGTGVNTEAFF TGTGCCAGCAGAGGGACAGGGGTTAACACTGAAGCTTTCTTT
TRBJ2-7 TRBV29-1 - - CSVRIRDSSYEQYF TGCAGCGTTCGGATCCGGGACTCTTCCTACGAGCAGTACTTC
TRBJ2-7 TRBV7-6 few - CASSLAGRTPQYF TGTGCCAGCAGCTTAGCGGGTAGGACCCCGCAGTACTTC
TRBJ2-7 TRBV10-3 - TRBD2 CAIRLREGSGEQYF TGTGCCATCAGACTGCGGGAGGGATCGGGCGAGCAGTACTTC
TRBJ2-5 TRBV12-3/TRBV12-4 many - CASSRQQETQYF TGTGCCAGCAGCCGACAGCAAGAGACCCAGTACTTC
TRBJ1-5 TRBV12-3/TRBV12-4 - - CASSFPEAQHF TGTGCCAGCAGTTTCCCAGAGGCCCAGCATTTT